This T cell receptor beta chain comes out of a study of blood T cell repertoires in COVID-19 (dated by TCRdb to 2018 to 2021). Notes on the research overall: Samples from collaborators originated in the United States, Italy and Spain and spanned both the acute and convalescent phases of COVID-19. The prospective study material was composed of cDNA or gDNA derived from T cells, B-cell-depleted T cells, or PBMCs. Subjects who had been exposed to COVID-19, were actively infected with it, or had recovered from it provided the deeply sampled blood TCRbeta repertoires that made up the dataset. The repertoires were made available in a free public database intended to serve as a resource for research on the immune response to SARS-CoV-2. The samples were drawn from two sources: the first 160 participants of the ongoing ImmuneRACE study, and some 1,300 subjects contributed by 6 global collaborators. The sample metadata nearly always contained a de-identified subject ID, COVID-19 status, age in years and sex. Where available, HLA class I and class II types were obtained from metadata supplied by the sample provider rather than from assay-based typing.

Results and caveats for the whole study, not just this receptor: How much clinical and demographic metadata was included differed by source and by participant, and the metadata was provided uncurated.

Participants in the prospective study were enrolled through a virtual design, were aged about 18 to 100 years, and lived in approximately 25 United States geographic areas. In the prospective study, cohorts were assigned on the basis of participant-reported clinical history obtained from a screening survey and a study questionnaire. Recovered participants in ImmuneRACE Cohort 3 were defined as having two consecutive negative NP/OP PCR tests, clearance from a healthcare professional, or resolution of symptoms. Each participant in the prospective study had whole blood, serum and a nasopharyngeal or oropharyngeal swab collected by mobile phlebotomists. Additional blood draws and questionnaires over an approximately two-month period could optionally be provided by prospective study participants. Before DNA extraction, blood samples from the prospective study were shipped at room temperature or frozen.

A word on this clone: Its recognized antigen is unknown. No base quality information exists; no much larger clone differs at one position.

TCRbeta CDR3 regions were amplified from genomic DNA using the immunoSEQ Assay, a bias-controlled multiplex PCR. Per the authors' processing: The number of nucleated cells in each sample was estimated by amplification of reference gene primers within the assay. To quantify the absolute abundance of each unique TCRbeta CDR3 rearrangement, sequence reads were collapsed and filtered. Productive Simpson clonality was computed per sample as the square root of Simpson's diversity index over productive rearrangements. TCRdb took over this immuneACCESS table, retaining in-frame rearrangements with V and J assigned. Such tables are incomplete; in checked studies, under half of the missing clones stem from an unresolved V gene, and the remainder is unexplained. V and J calls and clone size are copied from that table; D and trimming were computed from the DNA. This sample gives fewer than 350,000 clones in total; over 75% of them show up just once. Over 2% of the sample lies in the top ten.

Compared with germline, V lacks 4 bases and J lacks 0 bases; bases without a gene match: 15. The CDR3 has 19 amino acids, counting the end cysteine and phenylalanine. Kept here is only the CDR3 DNA, which spans 57 bases and is read in frame from base 1. CDR1 and CDR2 are read off the germline V gene as SGHAT and FQNNGV. This TCR came from a man younger than 40 who had recovered from COVID-19. Source material: PBMCs or T cells enriched from blood (not recorded which). The chain couples TRBV11-2 to TRBJ1-1; TRBD1 fits 9 bases in the junction. In nucleotides, the sequence is TGTGCCAGCAGCTCTTACACAGGGGGCAAAGTTCTTCTGAACACTGAAGCTTTCTTT. This sequence encodes CASSSYTGGKVLLNTEAFF.